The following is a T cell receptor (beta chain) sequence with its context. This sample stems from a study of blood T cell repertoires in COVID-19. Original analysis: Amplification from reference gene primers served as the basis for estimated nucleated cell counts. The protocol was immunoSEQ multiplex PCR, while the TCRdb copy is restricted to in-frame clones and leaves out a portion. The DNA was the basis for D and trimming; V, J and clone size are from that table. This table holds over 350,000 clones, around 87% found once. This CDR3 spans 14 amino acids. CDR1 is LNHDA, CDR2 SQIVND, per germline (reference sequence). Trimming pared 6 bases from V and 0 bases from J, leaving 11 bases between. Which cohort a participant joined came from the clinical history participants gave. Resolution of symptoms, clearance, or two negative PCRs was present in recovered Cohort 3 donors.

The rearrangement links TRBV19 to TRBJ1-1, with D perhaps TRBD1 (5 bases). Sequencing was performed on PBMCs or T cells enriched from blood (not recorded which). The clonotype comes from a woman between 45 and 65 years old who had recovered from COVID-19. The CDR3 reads CASSQGVVNTEAFF. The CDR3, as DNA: TGTGCCAGTAGCCAGGGCGTCGTGAACACTGAAGCTTTCTTT.